Listed below are T cell receptor beta chains from one sample, sequenced in a study of neoadjuvant anti-PD-1 for oral cavity cancer. Method: immunoSEQ multiplex PCR; TCRdb's copy keeps in-frame clones and lacks some. The data contain 12,000 or so clones, 65% to 75% of them singletons. Sequenced here: PBMCs, sampled after nivolumab (anti-PD-1) treatment. The receptors stem from a person aged 40 to 85 with oral cavity squamous cell carcinoma. Both conserved end residues are part of each CDR3. A D gene is named only where the DNA matches it firmly. Not all rows give a size; the values are once, few, many and, for expanded clones, a class.

>-|TRBJ2-1|-|TRBV7-2
CASSPDRWSQFF
TGTGCCAGCAGCCCTGACCGTTGGTCACAGTTCTTC
>-|TRBJ2-7|-|TRBV11-2
CASSLDNRGGSEEQYF
TGTGCCAGCAGCTTAGATAACCGGGGCGGATCGGAAGAGCAGTACTTC
>TRBD1|TRBJ1-2|-|TRBV4-2
CASSQETGTNYGYTF
TGTGCCAGCAGCCAGGAGACAGGGACTAACTATGGCTACACCTTC
>TRBD2|TRBJ2-1|-|TRBV4-1
CASSQALAGTYNEQFF
TGCGCCAGCAGCCAGGCTCTAGCGGGCACCTACAATGAGCAGTTCTTC
>TRBD2|TRBJ2-3|-|TRBV7-9
CASSSAGTSGGTDTQYF
TGTGCCAGCAGCAGCGCCGGGACTAGCGGGGGTACAGATACGCAGTATTTT
>-|TRBJ2-7|once|TRBV7-9
CASSPGDFPSYEQYF
TGTGCCAGCAGCCCCGGAGACTTTCCCTCCTACGAGCAGTACTTC
>-|TRBJ2-7|-|TRBV11-2
CASSTLTRPYEQYF
TGTGCCAGCAGCACATTAACTAGACCCTACGAGCAGTACTTC
>-|TRBJ1-1|-|TRBV6-6
CASSYPMNTEAFF
TGTGCCAGCAGTTACCCTATGAACACTGAAGCTTTCTTT
>TRBD1|TRBJ1-1|-|TRBV10-3
CAIRPGTGFMNTEAFF
TGTGCCATCAGACCCGGGACAGGATTCATGAACACTGAAGCTTTCTTT
>TRBD2|TRBJ2-7|-|TRBV5-1
CASSENLAGGYEQYF
TGCGCCAGCAGCGAGAATCTAGCGGGGGGCTACGAGCAGTACTTC
>-|TRBJ1-6|-|TRBV7-9
CASSPDSSPLHF
TGTGCCAGCAGCCCAGATAGCTCACCCCTCCACTTT
>TRBD2|TRBJ2-3|-|TRBV2
CASSHASGRAIVSDTQYF
TGTGCCAGCAGCCATGCTAGCGGGAGGGCCATCGTATCAGATACGCAGTATTTT
>TRBD2|TRBJ2-7|few|TRBV19
CASRTSGAYEQYF
TGTGCCAGTAGGACTAGCGGTGCCTACGAGCAGTACTTC